The T cell receptor (beta chain) under discussion was sequenced for a study of T cells in Graves' hyperthyroidism and ophthalmopathy. Whole-study findings and limits: Peripheral blood also featured most of the thyroid clonotypes expanded above 0.001.

Authors of the study amplified TCR beta CDR3 regions from RNA transcripts. TCR CDR3 regions were first amplified by RT-PCR with HTBI primers. TCRdb recomputed calls from the multiplex PCR reads with MiXCR, one row per CDR3 protein. The data contain over 500,000 distinct CDR3 sequences, approximately 17% of them singletons. On this clonotype: Its antigen is unidentified.

The length of the CDR3 is 13 residues. The germline V gene has CDR1 MNHNS and CDR2 SASEGT. V was clipped by 1 base and J by 4 bases, with 5 bases between them. This sequence originates from a woman aged 18-29 years with Graves' ophthalmopathy. The chain joins TRBV6-1 to TRBJ1-5, with D unresolved. Sequencing was performed on blood. CDR3: CASSEEANQPQHF. The CDR3 nucleotides are TGTGCCAGCAGTGAAGAGGCGAATCAGCCCCAGCATTTT.